This entry is about one TCR beta chain. Antigen unknown. TCR beta rearrangements were amplified from peripheral blood genomic DNA. This CDR3 comprises 13 residues. Germline-derived CDR1 and CDR2 are KGHSH and LQKENI. Trimming took 2 bases from V and 4 from J; bases not matched to a gene: 1. The data were obtained in a study of T cell repertoires in aging, cancer and after chemotherapy. The overall study: Donor ages fell into six groups from 30 or younger up to 70 or older. The full dataset contained some 8.7 million TCR reads.

Multiplex touch-down PCR with TRB-A/B primers amplified rearranged V-D-J TRB sequences. TCRdb fed the multiplex PCR reads into MiXCR, producing one record per CDR3 protein. The table lists about 5,700 distinct CDR3 sequences, roughly 28% of them singletons. Regarding the study as a whole: Untreated cancer patients had significantly lower blood TCR diversity than age-matched healthy donors. These repertoire data do not allow conclusions about immunological memory after chemotherapy.

The V call is TRBV18, the J call TRBJ2-7; 8 bases fit TRBD1. Sample: blood. This sequence originates from a human donor in good health. CDR3 coding DNA: TGTGCCAGCTCACCAAGGACAGGGTACGAGCAGTACTTC. Translating gives CASSPRTGYEQYF.